These T cell receptor beta chains were read from a single sample in a study of cytotoxic CD8 clonotypes in ibrutinib-treated CLL. The repertoire was sequenced with immunoSEQ multiplex PCR; TCRdb's copy has only in-frame clones and lacks some. Found here are about 50,000 clones, approximately 75% of them singletons; the top ten hold around 43%. The source was PBMCs, collected after 12 months of ibrutinib treatment. All receptors derive from a human donor with chronic lymphocytic leukemia. Both conserved end residues are part of each CDR3. A D gene is named only where the DNA matches it firmly. Where a row states a size, it is once, few, many or the class of an expanded clone; other rows omit it.

v_gene	j_gene	len	d_gene	abundance	CDR3nt	CDR3aa
TRBV28	TRBJ2-3	11	.	few	TGTGCCAGCAGTTTACAAGATACGCAGTATTTT	CASSLQDTQYF
TRBV5-4	TRBJ2-7	15	.	.	TGTGCCAGCAGCAATAAGGGGGGAATCTCCTACGAGCAGTACTTC	CASSNKGGISYEQYF
TRBV7-9	TRBJ2-1	15	TRBD2	many	TGTGCCAGCAGCCCGGGACTAGTCTCCTACAATGAGCAGTTCTTC	CASSPGLVSYNEQFF
TRBV7-9	TRBJ1-4	14	TRBD1	.	TGTGCCAGCAGCGTGGGACAGCTTAATGAAAAACTGTTTTTT	CASSVGQLNEKLFF
TRBV15	TRBJ1-2	14	.	.	TGTGCCACCAGCAGAGGGGGCGGCAACTATGGCTACACCTTC	CATSRGGGNYGYTF
TRBV27	TRBJ2-3	19	.	.	TGTGCCAGCAGTTTACTTCGGGGTTCGAGCCCCCTTGAGACAGATACGCAGTATTTT	CASSLLRGSSPLETDTQYF
TRBV10-3	TRBJ1-1	12	.	.	TGTGCCATCGGTAGGGCGGGCACTGAAGCTTTCTTT	CAIGRAGTEAFF
TRBV13	TRBJ2-7	16	TRBD2	.	TGTGCCAGCAGCCAATTTAGCGGGATCAGCTCCTACGAGCAGTACTTC	CASSQFSGISSYEQYF
TRBV27	TRBJ2-3	15	.	.	TGTGCCAGCAGTTCCCTTGGGCAGAACACAGATACGCAGTATTTT	CASSSLGQNTDTQYF
TRBV27	TRBJ2-3	17	TRBD2	.	TGTGCCAGCAGCCGAAAAGGCGTCGCGGGGGAGGTAGATACGCAGTATTTT	CASSRKGVAGEVDTQYF
TRBV19	TRBJ1-5	14	.	.	TGTGCCAGTAATACGGCAGGGGATAATCAGCCCCAGCATTTT	CASNTAGDNQPQHF
TRBV28	TRBJ1-5	13	.	.	TGTGCCAGCAGTCTAACAGGGACGGTAGCCCAGCATTTT	CASSLTGTVAQHF
TRBV28	TRBJ1-5	14	.	.	TGTGCCAGCAGTTTCGGGGGCTCGGGGCAGCCCCAGCATTTT	CASSFGGSGQPQHF
TRBV30	TRBJ2-7	13	.	few	TGTGCCTGGAGTGTACCCGTGGTCCACGAGCAGTACTTC	CAWSVPVVHEQYF
TRBV30	TRBJ2-7	11	.	.	TGTGCCTGGAGTGTCTTGTACGAGCAGTACTTC	CAWSVLYEQYF
TRBV7-3	TRBJ1-2	14	.	.	TGTGCCAGCAGCTTAAATCGGCAGGGCTATGGCTACACCTTC	CASSLNRQGYGYTF
TRBV7-6	TRBJ1-5	14	.	.	TGTGCCAGCAGCGACAGGAACAACAATCAGCCCCAGCATTTT	CASSDRNNNQPQHF
TRBV7-9	TRBJ1-3	15	TRBD1	.	TGTGCCAGCAGCTTAGCGTTGGGACAGGCAAACACCATATATTTT	CASSLALGQANTIYF
TRBV5-4	TRBJ2-2	15	TRBD1	.	TGTGCCAGCAGCTCCGGGACAGGGCGCACCGGGGAGCTGTTTTTT	CASSSGTGRTGELFF
TRBV28	TRBJ1-1	13	.	.	TGTGCCAGCGGAAAACAGGGAGTCACTGAAGCTTTCTTT	CASGKQGVTEAFF
TRBV4-1	TRBJ2-1	13	.	.	TGCGCCAGCAGCCAAGCGCTAGACAATGAGCAGTTCTTC	CASSQALDNEQFF
TRBV11-2	TRBJ1-1	13	.	few	TGTGCCAGCAGCCCCCTTATGAACACTGAAGCTTTCTTT	CASSPLMNTEAFF
TRBV5-6	TRBJ2-3	16	TRBD2	.	TGTGCCAGCAGCTTCGGACTAGCGGGAGGCACAGATACGCAGTATTTT	CASSFGLAGGTDTQYF
TRBV18	TRBJ2-3	14	.	.	TGTGCCACCAAACAGGAGCCTGGCACAGATACGCAGTATTTT	CATKQEPGTDTQYF